The present entry profiles one TCR beta chain with its context. Its antigen specificity is not known. Base qualities are missing; no much larger clone stands one base away. This sample was taken from a study of blood T cell repertoires in COVID-19 (dated by TCRdb to the early 2020s). Describing the broader study: Samples from collaborators originated in the United States, Italy and Spain and spanned both the acute and convalescent phases of COVID-19. Nearly every sample came with metadata listing a de-identified subject ID, COVID-19 status, age in years and sex. The repertoires were made available in a free public database intended to serve as a resource for research on the immune response to SARS-CoV-2. Where available, HLA class I and class II types were taken from metadata supplied by the sample provider and were not determined by assay-based typing. Samples were obtained from the ongoing ImmuneRACE study (first 160 participants) and from 1,200 or so subjects provided by 6 global collaborators. The material from the prospective study consisted of cDNA or gDNA derived from T cells, B-cell-depleted T cells, or PBMCs. Subjects who had been exposed to COVID-19, were actively infected with it, or had recovered from it provided the deeply sampled blood TCRbeta repertoires that made up the dataset. Broad study findings and their caveats: Clinical and demographic metadata were provided uncurated, with the amount varying by source and participant.

TCRbeta CDR3 regions were amplified from genomic DNA using the immunoSEQ Assay, a bias-controlled multiplex PCR. On the authors' methods: The number of nucleated cells in each sample was estimated from the amplification of reference gene primers within the assay. To quantify the absolute abundance of each unique TCRbeta CDR3 rearrangement, sequence reads were collapsed and filtered. For each sample, productive Simpson clonality was calculated as the square root of Simpson's diversity index over productive rearrangements. Here the immuneACCESS table is served through TCRdb, limited to in-frame sequences with V and J called. Missing clones are a known gap in these copies; in checked studies unresolved V genes cover under half, and the rest lacks a known reason. V, J and clone size derive from that table, while D and trimming were established from the DNA sequence. In this sample the table shows about 210,000 clones, roughly 82% of which occur a single time. 12% of the sample lies in the top ten.

From cysteine to phenylalanine, the CDR3 is 15 amino acids long. CDR3 DNA only is kept here, 45 bases in frame from base 1. V is cut by 5 bases and J by 1 base, and the space between the germline ends is 12 bases. Based on the germline V gene (reference sequence), the CDR1 and CDR2 sequences are LNHDA and SQIVND. Each collaborating institution followed its own protocols to collect whole blood in K2EDTA tubes. Collaborator samples were shipped for TCRbeta analysis as frozen whole blood, isolated PBMCs, or DNA extracted from either sample type. This TCR derives from a woman aged 40 to 50 with acute or convalescent COVID-19. The source material was peripheral blood. Here the chain combines TRBV19 and TRBJ1-5, with TRBD1 as a weak D call on 6 bases. The CDR3 amino acid sequence is: CASSWGGRSNQPQHF. The sequenced DNA: TGTGCCAGTAGTTGGGGGGGCCGAAGCAATCAGCCCCAGCATTTT.